Described below is a single T cell receptor (beta chain) sequence and its context. TCRdb independently ran MiXCR on the RT-PCR reads; one entry per CDR3 protein. Among over 350,000 distinct CDR3 sequences listed, 16% were seen once. The record originates from a study of patients and donors after allogeneic stem cell transplantation. The V gene's germline CDR1 is LGHNA and CDR2 YSLEER. The V gene end was trimmed by 0 bases and the J gene end by 4 bases; junction bases not matched to a gene: 3. The CDR3 spans 15 residues. The V gene is TRBV4-3, the J gene TRBJ2-7, with 10 positions matching TRBD1. This receptor was identified in a human donor who was either an allogeneic HSCT recipient or a stem cell or donor lymphocyte infusion donor (not recorded which). It is not recorded whose cells these are; they may come from a transplant donor. The source material was blood, either unsorted or a sorted T cell fraction (not recorded which). CDR3 region: CASSQDWGQGYEQYF. The CDR3 DNA sequence: TGCGCCAGCAGCCAAGATTGGGGACAGGGGTACGAGCAGTACTTC.